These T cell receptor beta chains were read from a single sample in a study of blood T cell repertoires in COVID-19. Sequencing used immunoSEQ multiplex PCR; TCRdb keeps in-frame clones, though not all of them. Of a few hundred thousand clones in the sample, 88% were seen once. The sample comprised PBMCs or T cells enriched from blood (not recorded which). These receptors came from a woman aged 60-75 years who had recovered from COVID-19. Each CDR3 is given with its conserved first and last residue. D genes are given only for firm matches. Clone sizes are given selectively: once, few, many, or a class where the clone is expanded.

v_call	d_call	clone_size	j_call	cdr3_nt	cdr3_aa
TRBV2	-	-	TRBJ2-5	TGTGCCAGCAGTGAAGCAAACAGGGAAGAGACCCAGTACTTC	CASSEANREETQYF
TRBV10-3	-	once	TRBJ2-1	TGTGCCATCAGTGCTAAGGGGATCCAAACTTACAATGAGCAGTTCTTC	CAISAKGIQTYNEQFF
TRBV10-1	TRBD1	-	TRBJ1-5	TGCGCCAGCAGCGTTGACAGGGATCAGCCCCAGCATTTT	CASSVDRDQPQHF
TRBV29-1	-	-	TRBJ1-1	TGCAGCGGTCACGCAGTAAGCACTGAAGCTTTCTTT	CSGHAVSTEAFF
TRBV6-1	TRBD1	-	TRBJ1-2	TGTGCCGGACAGGGAATTAACTATGGCTACACCTTC	CAGQGINYGYTF
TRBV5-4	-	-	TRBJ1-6	TGTGCCAGCAGCTTGGTGGGGGGAAATAATTCACCCCTCCACTTT	CASSLVGGNNSPLHF
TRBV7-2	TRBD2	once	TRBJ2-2	TGTGCCAGCAGCTTAGGTCTAGCGGGGGGGCTATGGGAGCTGTTTTTT	CASSLGLAGGLWELFF
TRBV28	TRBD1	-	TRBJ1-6	TGTGCCAGCAGGCCTCCGGGACAGGGAATCGGGAATTCACCCCTCCACTTT	CASRPPGQGIGNSPLHF
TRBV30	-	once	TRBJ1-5	TGTGCCTGGAGTGAGCAGGAACGTCAGCCCCAGCATTTT	CAWSEQERQPQHF
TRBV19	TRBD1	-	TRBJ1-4	TGTGCCAGTAAGCCTAGGCAGGGGGCTGAAAAACTGTTTTTT	CASKPRQGAEKLFF
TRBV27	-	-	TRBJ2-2	TGTGCCACCCGGGGGACCGACAGGGCCCCCGGGGAGCTGTTTTTT	CATRGTDRAPGELFF
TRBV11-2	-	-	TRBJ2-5	TGTGCCAGCAGCGAAGGGGTCCTCCAAGAGACCCAGTACTTC	CASSEGVLQETQYF
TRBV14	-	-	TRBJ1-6	TGTGCCAGCAGCCAGGACAGTATAACGAGCTCCTATAATTCACCCCTCCACTTT	CASSQDSITSSYNSPLHF
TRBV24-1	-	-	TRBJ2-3	TGTGCCACCAGTGACCGTACAGGAATAGGTAGCACAGATACGCAGTATTTT	CATSDRTGIGSTDTQYF
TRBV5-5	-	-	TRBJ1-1	TGTGCCAGCAGCTTAGGAGACACTGAAGCTTTCTTT	CASSLGDTEAFF
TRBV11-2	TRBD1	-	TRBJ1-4	TGTGCCAGCAGCTTAGTGGGGACAGGGCTTGAAAAACTGTTTTTT	CASSLVGTGLEKLFF
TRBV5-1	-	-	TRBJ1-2	TGCGCCAGCAGCTTGGGGGGCACTAACTATGGCTACACCTTC	CASSLGGTNYGYTF
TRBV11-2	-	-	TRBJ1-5	TGTGCCAGCAGCGGGAGTGGCGCGGGTCCCCAGCATTTT	CASSGSGAGPQHF
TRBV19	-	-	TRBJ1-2	TGTGCCAGTAGTATAGCACAGGCTAACTATGGCTACACCTTC	CASSIAQANYGYTF
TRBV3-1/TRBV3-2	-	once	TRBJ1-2	TGTGCCAGCAGCCAAGTTACAGGGCACTACTATGGCTACACCTTC	CASSQVTGHYYGYTF
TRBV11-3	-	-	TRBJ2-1	TGTGCCAGCAGCTTAGATCAGGGTAGCGAGCAGTTCTTC	CASSLDQGSEQFF
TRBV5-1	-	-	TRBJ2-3	TGCGCCAGCAGCCCATCAGGGGGAGGAGTAGCAGATACGCAGTATTTT	CASSPSGGGVADTQYF
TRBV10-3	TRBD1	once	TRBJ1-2	TGTGCCATCAGGCCCGGACAGGGAGCTAACTATGGCTACACCTTC	CAIRPGQGANYGYTF
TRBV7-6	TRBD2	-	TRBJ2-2	TGTGCCAGCAGCTCCCAAACTAGCGGCGCGAACACCGGGGAGCTGTTTTTT	CASSSQTSGANTGELFF
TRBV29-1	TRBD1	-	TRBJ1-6	TGCAGCGCCTTAGTGGGGACAGGCAATTCACCCCTCCACTTT	CSALVGTGNSPLHF
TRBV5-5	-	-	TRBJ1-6	TGTGCCAGCAGCTTAGGAGGCCGTAATTCACCCCTCCACTTT	CASSLGGRNSPLHF
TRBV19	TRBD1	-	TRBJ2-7	TGTGCCAGTAGTACCACCGGGACAGGGTATGAGCAGTACTTC	CASSTTGTGYEQYF
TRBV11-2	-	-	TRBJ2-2	TGTGCCAGCAGCTTAGTGGCAGGGTTTACCGGGGAGCTGTTTTTT	CASSLVAGFTGELFF
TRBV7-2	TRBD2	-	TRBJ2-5	TGTGCCAGCAGCTCGCGGGGGGGCCTCTTTAGGGAGACCCAGTACTTC	CASSSRGGLFRETQYF
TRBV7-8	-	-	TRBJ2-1	TGTGCCAGCAGCTTAGACTTGTACAATGAGCAGTTCTTC	CASSLDLYNEQFF
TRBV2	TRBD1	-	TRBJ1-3	TGTGCCAGTGCGACAGGGGGCATCGGGGCTGGAAACACCATATATTTT	CASATGGIGAGNTIYF
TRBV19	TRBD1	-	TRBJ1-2	TGTGCCAGTAGTATCCGAGGACAGGGAGGAGATGGCTACACCTTC	CASSIRGQGGDGYTF
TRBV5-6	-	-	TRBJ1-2	TGTGCCAGCATGCGGGGACGGACGAACTATGGCTACACCTTC	CASMRGRTNYGYTF
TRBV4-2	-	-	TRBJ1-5	TGTGCCAGCAGCCAAGGACAGAACAATCAGCCCCAGCATTTT	CASSQGQNNQPQHF
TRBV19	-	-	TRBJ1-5	TGTGCCAGGGGGCAGCTAGTGCTACAGCCCCAGCATTTT	CARGQLVLQPQHF
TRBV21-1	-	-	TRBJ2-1	TGTGCCAGCAGCAAAGTCCGCAGGGCCAATGAGCAGTTCTTC	CASSKVRRANEQFF
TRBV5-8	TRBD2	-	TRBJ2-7	TGTGCCAGCAGCCCCGGGGGGATGAACGAGCAGTACTTC	CASSPGGMNEQYF
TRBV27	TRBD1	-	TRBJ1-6	TGTGCCAGCAGTTCAGGGCCAGGGGGCTCGGTTGATTCACCCCTCCACTTT	CASSSGPGGSVDSPLHF
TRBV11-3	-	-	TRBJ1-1	TGTGCCAGCAGCTTTACTCTGAACACTGAAGCTTTCTTT	CASSFTLNTEAFF
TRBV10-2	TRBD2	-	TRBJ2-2	TGCGCCAGCATGCAAAGGGCGGGGGGCCCCGGGGAGCTGTTTTTT	CASMQRAGGPGELFF
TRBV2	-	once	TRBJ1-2	TGTGCCAGGTTGACAGGACAATTCTATGGCTACACCTTC	CARLTGQFYGYTF
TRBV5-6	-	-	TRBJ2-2	TGTGCCAGCAGCCCTGGCAGGGGCCTCGCGAACACCGGGGAGCTGTTTTTT	CASSPGRGLANTGELFF
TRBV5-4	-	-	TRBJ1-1	TGTGCCAGCAGCTTGGCGCCTGGGACATCGAACACTGAAGCTTTCTTT	CASSLAPGTSNTEAFF
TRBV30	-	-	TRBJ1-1	TGTGCCTGGAGTGTACAAGGGGGGGGAGGCACTGAAGCTTTCTTT	CAWSVQGGGGTEAFF
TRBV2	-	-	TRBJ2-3	TGTGCCAGCAGTGAATTCGGGGGTACGGGGGCAGATACGCAGTATTTT	CASSEFGGTGADTQYF
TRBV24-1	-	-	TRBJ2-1	TGTGCCACCAGTGGTAAAGGGGGGCAGTTCTTC	CATSGKGGQFF
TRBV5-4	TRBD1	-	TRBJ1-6	TGTGCCAGCAGCCCCCCGGGACAGGGAAGTAATTCACCCCTCCACTTT	CASSPPGQGSNSPLHF
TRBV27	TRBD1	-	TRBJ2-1	TGTGCCAGCAGAGACAGGGGAGGAAACCCCTACAATGAGCAGTTCTTC	CASRDRGGNPYNEQFF
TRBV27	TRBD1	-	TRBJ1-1	TGTGCCAGCAGTCCCCACAGGGGCCAGAGCACTGAAGCTTTCTTT	CASSPHRGQSTEAFF
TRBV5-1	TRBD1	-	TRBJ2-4	TGCGCCAGCAGCTTGAACGGACAGGGTTCAAAAAACATTCAGTACTTC	CASSLNGQGSKNIQYF
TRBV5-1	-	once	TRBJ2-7	TGCGCCAGCAGCTTGGTGGGCAGGGGCTCCCCCGAGCAGTACTTC	CASSLVGRGSPEQYF
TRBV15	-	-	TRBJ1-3	TGTGCCACCAGCAGAGATTGGCACTCTGGAAACACCATATATTTT	CATSRDWHSGNTIYF